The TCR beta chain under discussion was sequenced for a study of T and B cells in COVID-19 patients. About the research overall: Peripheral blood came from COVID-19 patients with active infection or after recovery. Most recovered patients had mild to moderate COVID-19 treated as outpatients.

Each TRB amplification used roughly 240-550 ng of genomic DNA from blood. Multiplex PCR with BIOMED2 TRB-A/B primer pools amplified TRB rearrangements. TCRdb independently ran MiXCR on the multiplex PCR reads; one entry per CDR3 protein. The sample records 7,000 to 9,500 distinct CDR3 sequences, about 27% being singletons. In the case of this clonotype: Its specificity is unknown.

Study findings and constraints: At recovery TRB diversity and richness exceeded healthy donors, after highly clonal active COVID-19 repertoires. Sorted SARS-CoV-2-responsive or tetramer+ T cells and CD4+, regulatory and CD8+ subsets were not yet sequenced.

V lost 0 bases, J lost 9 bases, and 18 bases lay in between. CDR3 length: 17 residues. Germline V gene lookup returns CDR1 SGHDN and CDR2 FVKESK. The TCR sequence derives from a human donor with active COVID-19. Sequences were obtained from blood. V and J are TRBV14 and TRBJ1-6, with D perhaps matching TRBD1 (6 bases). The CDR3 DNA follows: TGTGCCAGCAGCCAAGATCAGGGGCCAGGGTATGTTTCACCCCTCCACTTT. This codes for CASSQDQGPGYVSPLHF.